The 10 T cell receptor beta chains in this list originate from one sample, sequenced in a study of blood T cell repertoires in COVID-19. Generated by immunoSEQ multiplex PCR, the TCRdb table keeps only in-frame clones and is missing some. The sample carries a few hundred thousand clones, roughly 80% recorded once. Sequencing input: peripheral blood. The origin of the receptors is a young woman with acute or convalescent COVID-19.

V gene TRBV7-2 combines with J gene TRBJ1-2, with D possibly matching TRBD1 (5 bases). Germline CDR1 is SGHTA and CDR2 is FQGNSA. V gave up 3 bases and J gave up 4 bases, with 12 bases separating them. CDR3 length equals 14 residues. This chain's CDR3 is CASSFGGEAYGYTF. In nucleotides, the CDR3 is TGTGCCAGCAGCTTCGGGGGGGAAGCCTATGGCTACACCTTC.

The chain recombines TRBV5-1 with TRBJ2-3; D not certain. Per germline, CDR1 SGHRS and CDR2 YFSETQ. Deletions cut 0 bases from V and 5 bases from J, with 10 bases between. The CDR3 has 14 residues. The CDR3 bases are TGCGCCAGCAGCTTGGTGGCGGAACAAGATACGCAGTATTTT. Protein: CASSLVAEQDTQYF. The full variable domain, its missing parts supplied by reference TRBV5-1 and TRBJ2-3, is KAGVTQTPRYLIKTRGQQVTLSCSPISGHRSVSWYQQTPGQGLQFLFEYFSETQRNKGNFPGRFSGRQFSNSRSEMNVSTLELGDSALYLCASSLVAEQDTQYFGPGTRLTVL.

The genes are TRBV4-3 and TRBJ1-5; TRBD1 agrees at 8 bases. Germline loops: CDR1 LGHNA, CDR2 YSLEER. V lost 1 base to trimming and J lost 0 bases; unmatched junction nucleotides: 11. This CDR3 is built from 19 residues. CDR3 nucleotide sequence: TGCGCCAGCAGCCAAGTAGCCCCGGGACAGGCGATTAGCAATCAGCCCCAGCATTTT. This translates into CASSQVAPGQAISNQPQHF.

V usage is TRBV24-1 and J usage is TRBJ2-3; the match to TRBD2 covers 11 bases. Germline V CDR1 and CDR2: KGHDR, SFDVKD. The V segment lost 5 bases and the J segment 0 bases; nucleotides outside the gene matches: 6. The CDR3 has 17 residues. CDR3: CATSARTSGSSTDTQYF. The CDR3, as DNA: TGTGCCACCAGTGCCCGGACTAGCGGGTCTAGCACAGATACGCAGTATTTT.

Ten or more counts support this clone. The chain uses TRBV27 and TRBJ2-7; perhaps TRBD1 as D (6 bases). V lost 5 bases, J lost 5 bases, and 13 bases lay in between. The CDR3 consists of 13 residues. Germline assignment: CDR1 MNHEY and CDR2 SMNVEV (reference sequence). CDR3 nucleotide sequence: TGTGCCAGCAGTAGTAACAGGGTCCACGAGCAGTACTTC. This codes for CASSSNRVHEQYF.

This clone occurred once. The chain is built from TRBV19 and TRBJ2-7, with a weak D call TRBD2 (6 bases). Trimming left V 6 bases short and J 2 bases short, with 11 bases between. This CDR3 region has 13 residues. Germline lookup yields CDR1 LNHDA and CDR2 SQIVND (reference sequence). The CDR3, as DNA: TGTGCCAGTAGCGCTAGCGTTCCCTACGAGCAGTACTTC. Protein sequence: CASSASVPYEQYF.

The J gene is TRBJ1-3, the V gene TRBV28; D not resolved. Trimming removed 5 bases at V and 4 bases at J, with 9 bases between. Germline V gene lookup returns CDR1 MDHEN and CDR2 SYDVKM. The CDR3 has 13 amino acids. CDR3 DNA sequence: TGTGCCAGCAGTCTGTACACGGGAAACACCATATATTTT. It yields the protein CASSLYTGNTIYF.

This clone has a count of ten or more. The rearrangement uses TRBV7-9 and TRBJ1-3; 7 bases agree with TRBD1. With V trimmed by 5 bases and J by 0 bases, 4 bases remained unmatched. CDR1 is SEHNR and CDR2 is FQNEAQ in the germline V gene (reference sequence). There are 15 residues in the CDR3. CDR3 bases: TGTGCCAGCAGCCCGGGACAGATCTCTGGAAACACCATATATTTT. Amino acid sequence: CASSPGQISGNTIYF.

The CDR3 coding sequence is TGTGCCAGCAGTGATGTGGACTTGAACACTGAAGCTTTCTTT. It is translated as CASSDVDLNTEAFF. The chain is built from TRBV2 and TRBJ1-1; D gene uncertain. The V end was cut by 3 bases, the J end by 0 bases, with 8 bases between. Looked up from germline, CDR1 is SNHLY and CDR2 is FYNNEI. The CDR3 sequence is 14 residues long. The full variable domain, in which reference TRBV2 and TRBJ1-1 provide the parts outside the CDR3, is EPEVTQTPSHQVTQMGQEVILRCVPISNHLYFYWYRQILGQKVEFLVSFYNNEISEKSEIFDDQFSVERPDGSNFTLKIRSTKLEDSAMYFCASSDVDLNTEAFFGQGTRLTVV.

The chain has TRBV19 and TRBJ2-1; 8 bases map to TRBD2. From germline, CDR1 is LNHDA and CDR2 SQIVND (reference sequence). CDR3 length: 18 amino acids. With 0 bases clipped from V and 5 bases from J, the junction kept 12 bases outside the gene matches. CDR3 sequence reads: CASSIDRLAPTFNNEQFF. Written as DNA, the CDR3 is TGTGCCAGTAGTATAGATCGACTAGCGCCAACCTTCAACAATGAGCAGTTCTTC.